This T cell receptor (beta chain) was sequenced in a study of neurological immune-mediated disorders. General study findings and limits: The absence of shared CDR3 amino acid sequences among expanded clones across subjects suggests private repertoires in all groups.

5'RACE with 10-nucleotide random UMIs produced the cDNA. Via MiXCR, TCRdb re-called the 5' RACE reads, giving one row per CDR3 protein. The data show some 37,000 distinct CDR3 sequences, 11% to 15% seen once. This clonotype was counted many times. Its antigen is undetermined. This CDR3 has 18 amino acids. Unmatched junction bases numbered 9, after V lost 5 bases and J lost 4 bases. Sequences were obtained from PBMCs. The chain joins TRBV12-3 or TRBV12-4 to TRBJ2-3, with TRBD2 identical over 16 bases. This TCR derives from a woman aged 45-60 years with HTLV-1-associated myelopathy (HAM/TSP). The CDR3, as DNA: TGTGCCAGCAGTACCGGGACTAGCGGGGGGGCCTCGGCAGATACGCAGTATTTT. Translation gives CASSTGTSGGASADTQYF.